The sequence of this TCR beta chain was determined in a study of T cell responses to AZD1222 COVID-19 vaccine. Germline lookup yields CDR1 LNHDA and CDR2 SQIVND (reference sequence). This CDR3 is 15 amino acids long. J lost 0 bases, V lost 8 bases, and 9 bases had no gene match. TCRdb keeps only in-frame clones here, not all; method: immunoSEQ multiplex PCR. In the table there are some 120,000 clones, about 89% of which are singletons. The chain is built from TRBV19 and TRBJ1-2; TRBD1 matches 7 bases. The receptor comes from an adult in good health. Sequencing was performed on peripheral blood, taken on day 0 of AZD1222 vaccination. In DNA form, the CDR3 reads TGTGCCAGTTCCTTTGACAGGGAAGCTAACTATGGCTACACCTTC. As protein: CASSFDREANYGYTF.